Listed here are 17 T cell receptor beta chains from one sample, sequenced in a study of shared clonotypes between healthy human individuals (dated by TCRdb to about 2020). Library preparation was by the immunoSEQ multiplex PCR assay. This immuneACCESS table, as held by TCRdb, lists in-frame sequences with V and J called but not all clones. Of the missing ones, under half trace to an unresolved V gene in checked studies; the others have no known cause. The sample yields roughly 500,000 clones; around 74% were counted once. Roughly 13% of the sample is held by the ten biggest clonotypes. Sequenced material: PBMCs. These receptors were taken from a woman between 40 and 55 years old in good health. Some clones in this sample may be carry-over from other donors' samples.

The chain combines TRBV19 with TRBJ1-1, with unresolved D. Trimming removed 7 bases at V and 3 bases at J, with 15 bases between. Looked up from germline, CDR1 is LNHDA and CDR2 is SQIVND (reference sequence). CDR3 size: 14 residues. The CDR3 loop is CASTMGGSYTEAFF. The CDR3 nucleotides read TGTGCCAGTACCATGGGCGGCAGTTACACTGAAGCTTTCTTT.

This CDR3 is CASSSTSLPQFF. The CDR3 DNA sequence: TGCGCCAGCAGCTCGACTAGTTTACCGCAGTTCTTC. The chain couples TRBV5-1 to TRBJ2-1; perhaps TRBD2 as D (6 bases). Germline V lookup: CDR1 SGHRS, CDR2 YFSETQ. V lost 3 bases to trimming and J lost 12 bases, with 13 bases between them. The CDR3 covers 12 residues.

CDR3 nucleotides: TGTGCCACCAGCAGAGATCGGGGACACTACGAGCAGTACTTC. Protein: CATSRDRGHYEQYF. This rearrangement joins TRBV15 to TRBJ2-7; the D gene is possibly TRBD1 (6 bases). Germline CDR1 is LNHNV and CDR2 is YYDKDF (reference sequence). The CDR3 contains 14 residues. The V end lost 0 bases, the J end lost 3 bases, and 9 bases lay between the germline ends.

The rearrangement links TRBV9 to TRBJ2-2; D is possibly TRBD1 (5 bases). From germline, CDR1 is SGDLS and CDR2 YYNGEE. V shed 3 bases and J shed 0 bases, with 12 bases lying between them. CDR3 length equals 16 residues. CDR3 nucleotides: TGTGCCAGCAGCGCGACAGTCACCCCGAACACCGGGGAGCTGTTTTTT. Protein product: CASSATVTPNTGELFF.

The chain joins TRBV28 to TRBJ1-2; 12 nucleotides line up with TRBD1. The CDR3 extends over 15 amino acids. With 5 bases clipped from V and 5 bases from J, the junction kept 6 bases outside the gene matches. Germline V gene sequence: CDR1 MDHEN, CDR2 SYDVKM. The CDR3 DNA sequence: TGTGCCAGCAGTACAACGGGACAGGGGGCTTATGGCTACACCTTC. This encodes CASSTTGQGAYGYTF.

V usage is TRBV28 and J usage is TRBJ2-7; D is perhaps TRBD2 (6 bases). Germline V CDR1 and CDR2: MDHEN, SYDVKM. The CDR3 sequence is 15 residues long. V was cut by 5 bases and J by 5 bases, with 19 bases left in between. This chain's CDR3 is CASSLPGTSTHEQYF. The CDR3 bases are TGTGCCAGCAGTCTCCCGGGCACTAGCACCCACGAGCAGTACTTC.

Points on this clone: Different DNA sequences within this sample yield the same CDR3. V gene TRBV11-1 combines with J gene TRBJ2-1; possible D gene TRBD1, 6 bases. V lost 1 base and J 4 bases, leaving 11 bases between the germline ends. Germline CDR1 is SGHAT and CDR2 is FQDESV (reference sequence). The CDR3 length is 15 residues. The CDR3 loop reads CASSLGGQAYNEQFF. As DNA, the CDR3 is TGTGCCAGCAGCTTAGGGGGGCAGGCATACAATGAGCAGTTCTTC. Using reference TRBV11-1 and TRBJ2-1 for the parts outside the CDR3, the full variable domain is EAEVAQSPRYKITEKSQAVAFWCDPISGHATLYWYRQILGQGPELLVQFQDESVVDDSQLPKDRFSAERLKGVDSTLKIQPAELGDSAMYLCASSLGGQAYNEQFFGPGTRLTVL.

Here the CDR3 reads CASSPRISGPYEQYF. The CDR3 region has the DNA TGTGCCAGCAGCCCTCGTATTTCCGGCCCTTACGAGCAGTACTTC. The rearrangement joins TRBV11-2 to TRBJ2-7; D is ambiguous. V gave up 5 bases and J gave up 4 bases, with 18 bases separating them. The CDR3 length is 15 residues. The V gene's germline CDR1 is SGHAT and CDR2 FQNNGV.

The V and J genes are TRBV9 and TRBJ2-3; 10 bases map to TRBD2. J lost 1 base, V lost 4 bases, and 6 bases had no gene match. The CDR3 is made up of 16 amino acids. CDR1 and CDR2 (germline): SGDLS, YYNGEE. In nucleotides, the CDR3 is TGTGCCAGCAGCATTGGGACTAGCGATGGCACAGATACGCAGTATTTT. Residues: CASSIGTSDGTDTQYF.

The genes are TRBV19 and TRBJ2-4, with 8 bases fitting TRBD1. This CDR3 region has 14 residues. Germline assignment: CDR1 LNHDA and CDR2 SQIVND (reference sequence). Germline trimming cut 3 bases from V and 8 bases from J; bases unmatched to any gene: 6. The CDR3 nucleotides are TGTGCCAGTAGTATGGGTCAGGGGGCGGACATTCAGTACTTC. Residues: CASSMGQGADIQYF.

This clone was seen repeatedly, ten times or more. This chain connects TRBV11-2 to TRBJ2-5; no clear D gene. Trimming stripped 1 base from V and 2 bases from J, with 8 bases between. This CDR3 is 14 amino acids long. CDR1 is SGHAT and CDR2 is FQNNGV in the germline V gene. CDR3 amino acids: CASSLVVGQETQYF. DNA for the CDR3: TGTGCCAGCAGCTTAGTGGTGGGGCAAGAGACCCAGTACTTC.

This chain uses TRBV7-9 with TRBJ1-1; 11 bases are a match to TRBD1. The V and J ends lost 1 base and 3 bases, in that order; junction bases with no gene match: 4. In germline, CDR1 is SEHNR, CDR2 FQNEAQ (reference sequence). This CDR3 is built from 16 residues. As DNA, the CDR3 is TGTGCCAGCAGCTTAGGACCGGGACAGGGGGACACTGAAGCTTTCTTT. Translated, it gives CASSLGPGQGDTEAFF.

The CDR3 DNA follows: TGTGCCAGCAGCCCTCCTCCAACCCATAAAACGGGACTGTTTTTT. Translation gives CASSPPPTHKTGLFF. The chain links TRBV21-1 to TRBJ1-4. TRBV21-1 is a recognized pseudogene. This CDR3 region has 15 residues.

This chain uses TRBV19 with TRBJ1-1; weak D call: TRBD1 (5 bases). Between the trimmed V and J ends, which lost 5 bases and 4 bases, there was a span of 17 bases. There are 15 residues in the CDR3. Germline assignment: CDR1 LNHDA and CDR2 SQIVND (reference sequence). DNA of the CDR3: TGTGCCAGTAGTGCGAACAGGCTTGGCGGCACTGAAGCTTTCTTT. Encoded protein: CASSANRLGGTEAFF.

The chain uses TRBV28 and TRBJ2-7; no clear D. Germline V CDR1 and CDR2: MDHEN, SYDVKM. The CDR3 is 11 amino acids. Between the trimmed V and J ends, which lost 5 bases and 3 bases, there was a span of 5 bases. As DNA, the CDR3 is TGTGCCAGCAGTATCAACTACGAGCAGTACTTC. Translation: CASSINYEQYF.

DNA for the CDR3: TGTGCCAGCAGCTTCGAGACAGGGGGCAAGGAGCAGTACTTC. It specifies CASSFETGGKEQYF. This rearrangement joins TRBV5-5 to TRBJ2-7; 10 nucleotides match TRBD1. The CDR3 sequence is 14 residues long. Germline V CDR1 and CDR2: SGHKS, YYEKEE (reference sequence). With 2 bases clipped from V and 7 bases from J, the junction kept 6 bases outside the gene matches.

The chain combines TRBV4-1 with TRBJ2-1, with D possibly being TRBD1 or TRBD2 (5 bases each). This CDR3 has 15 residues. CDR1 and CDR2 (germline): MGHRA, YSYEKL. V lost 5 bases and J lost 4, with 15 bases in between. The CDR3 region has the DNA TGCGCCAGCAGCTATGTATGGGGGTCGTACAATGAGCAGTTCTTC. Protein: CASSYVWGSYNEQFF.